The T cell receptor beta chain described here comes from a study of blood T cells in healthy people across ages. Trimming took 7 bases from V and 5 from J, leaving 14 bases between them. The CDR3 sequence is 13 residues long. Germline V gives CDR1 SQVTM, CDR2 ANQGSEA. Primers used in a second PCR of roughly 7 to 12 cycles were a sample-barcoded 5' primer and a J-beta primer mix. The template-switch adaptor, which had 12 random nucleotides, put a tag on each cDNA molecule. TCRdb recomputed calls from the 5' RACE reads with MiXCR, one row per CDR3 protein. The table lists roughly 700,000 distinct CDR3 sequences, approximately 50% of them singletons, with around 32% in the top ten.

V usage is TRBV29-1 and J usage is TRBJ2-2, with D perhaps matching TRBD1 (6 bases). The TCR was taken from a woman aged 55 to 70 in good health. Sequences were obtained from blood. The CDR3 DNA reads as TGCAGCGCCGGGACATGGCGGACCGGGGAGCTGTTTTTT. This encodes CSAGTWRTGELFF.